These T cell receptor beta chains were read from a single sample in a study of blood T cell repertoires in COVID-19. Some clones are missing from TCRdb's copy, which holds only in-frame ones; the method was immunoSEQ multiplex PCR. Of about 420,000 clones detected, 85% to 90% appear once; the ten largest clones hold 0.7% to 1%. The sequencing input was peripheral blood. The receptors here all came from a man between 18 and 29 years old with COVID-19, enrolled during active disease. Each CDR3 is given with its conserved first and last residue. A D gene is named only where the DNA matches it firmly. Rows may omit the clone size; those that give it use once, few, many or a size class.

>TRBJ2-5|TRBV13|.|.
CASSLKGAGREETQYF
TGTGCCAGCAGCTTAAAGGGTGCGGGGCGCGAAGAGACCCAGTACTTC
>TRBJ2-4|TRBV28|once|.
CASSQVGTGIQYF
TGTGCCAGCAGCCAAGTGGGAACAGGCATTCAGTACTTC
>TRBJ1-2|TRBV6-5|.|TRBD1
CASSYYAGQGWHGYTF
TGTGCCAGCAGTTACTATGCGGGACAGGGATGGCATGGCTACACCTTC
>TRBJ2-1|TRBV11-2|.|TRBD2
CASSLLPLAGPQFF
TGTGCCAGCAGCTTATTACCACTAGCGGGGCCGCAGTTCTTC
>TRBJ2-1|TRBV7-2|.|TRBD2
CASSSAPAGTINEQFF
TGTGCCAGCAGCTCTGCCCCAGCGGGAACAATCAATGAGCAGTTCTTC
>TRBJ1-2|TRBV5-5|.|TRBD1
CASSSQDRGNYGYTF
TGTGCCAGCAGCTCACAGGACAGGGGCAACTATGGCTACACCTTC
>TRBJ1-1|TRBV24-1|once|TRBD1
CAARTGMNTEAFF
TGTGCCGCAAGGACAGGAATGAACACTGAAGCTTTCTTT
>TRBJ2-7|TRBV11-1|.|.
CASSSSGTGAYEQYF
TGTGCCAGCAGCTCTTCCGGGACTGGGGCCTACGAGCAGTACTTC
>TRBJ2-3|TRBV3-1/TRBV3-2|.|TRBD2
CASSQVAGTITDTQYF
TGTGCCAGCAGCCAAGTCGCCGGGACTATCACAGATACGCAGTATTTT
>TRBJ1-2|TRBV6-1|.|TRBD1
CASSDTRQGNRGYTF
TGTGCCAGCAGTGATACCAGACAGGGGAATCGGGGCTACACCTTC
>TRBJ2-1|TRBV6-5|few|.
CASSYRGSYNEQFF
TGTGCCAGCAGTTACCGGGGCTCCTACAATGAGCAGTTCTTC